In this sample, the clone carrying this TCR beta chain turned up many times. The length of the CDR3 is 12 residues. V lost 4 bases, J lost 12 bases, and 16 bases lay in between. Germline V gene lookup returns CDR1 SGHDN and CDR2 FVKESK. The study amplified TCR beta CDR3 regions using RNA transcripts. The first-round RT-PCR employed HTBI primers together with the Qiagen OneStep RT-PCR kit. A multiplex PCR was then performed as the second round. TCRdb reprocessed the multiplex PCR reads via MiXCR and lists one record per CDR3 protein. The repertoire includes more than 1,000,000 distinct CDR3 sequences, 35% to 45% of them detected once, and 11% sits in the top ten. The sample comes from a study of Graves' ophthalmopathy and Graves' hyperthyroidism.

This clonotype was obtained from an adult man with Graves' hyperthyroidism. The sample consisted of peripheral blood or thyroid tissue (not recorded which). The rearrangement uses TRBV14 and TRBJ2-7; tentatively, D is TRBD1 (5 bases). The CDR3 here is CASSPFKGASYF. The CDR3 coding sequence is TGTGCCAGCAGCCCCTTTAAAGGGGCCTCGTACTTC.